The 10 T cell receptor beta chains in this list originate from one sample, sequenced in a study of blood T cell repertoires in COVID-19. Some clones are missing from TCRdb's copy, which holds only in-frame ones; the method was immunoSEQ multiplex PCR. The sample has more than 95,000 clones, 75% to 95% seen once. The sample comprised peripheral blood. The receptors here all came from a human donor in a cohort sampled during active COVID-19.

V and J are TRBV29-1 and TRBJ1-2; 7 bases line up with TRBD1. The CDR3 runs to 13 residues. V dropped 4 bases and J dropped 4; count of bases not matched to a gene: 6. Germline V gene data show CDR1 as SQVTM and CDR2 as ANQGSEA. CDR3 in DNA: TGCAGCGTTGGGGACAGTCCCTTCTATGGCTACACCTTC. Protein: CSVGDSPFYGYTF.

V usage is TRBV6-2 or TRBV6-3 and J usage is TRBJ2-7; 11 bases line up with TRBD2. CDR3 size: 18 residues. Germline CDR1 MNHEY, CDR2 SVGEGT. V lost 4 bases and J lost 1; bases outside the gene matches: 12. CDR3: CASSFDSGRAHGSYEQYF. In DNA, the CDR3 is TGTGCCAGCAGTTTCGATAGCGGGAGGGCCCACGGGTCCTACGAGCAGTACTTC.

The chain combines TRBV27 with TRBJ2-1, with 7 bases matching TRBD1. The CDR3 covers 13 residues. V lost 2 bases to trimming and J lost 8 bases; unmatched junction nucleotides: 3. Germline CDR1 reads MNHEY; CDR2 reads SMNVEV (reference sequence). CDR3 in DNA: TGTGCCAGCAGTTTAACAGGGGCCTATGAGCAGTTCTTC. Its translation: CASSLTGAYEQFF.

This chain connects TRBV27 to TRBJ2-1; 8 bases are a match to TRBD2. The V gene end was trimmed by 2 bases and the J gene end by 6 bases; junction bases not matched to a gene: 12. The CDR3 is 17 amino acids. CDR1 and CDR2 (germline): MNHEY, SMNVEV (reference sequence). The CDR3 here is CASSLSGWREVGNEQFF. The CDR3 bases are TGTGCCAGCAGTTTAAGTGGTTGGCGGGAGGTAGGCAATGAGCAGTTCTTC.

This clone has a handful of counts. V and J are TRBV27 and TRBJ1-3; 8 nucleotides align to TRBD1. V shed 7 bases, J shed 2 bases, and the junction held 1 base outside the gene matches. The germline gives CDR1 MNHEY, CDR2 SMNVEV (reference sequence). This CDR3 contains 13 residues. CDR3 in amino acids: CASKTGAGNTIYF. The CDR3 DNA follows: TGTGCCAGCAAGACAGGGGCTGGAAACACCATATATTTT.

The chain joins TRBV21-1 to TRBJ1-5; the D call of TRBD1 is as the table states it, not checked on the DNA. TRBV21-1 is assigned pseudogene status. This CDR3 spans 16 amino acids. The CDR3, as DNA: TGTGCCAGCAGCAATGATCACCGGGACAGGGTTCAGCCCCAGCATTTT. It encodes CASSNDHRDRVQPQHF.

CDR3 coding DNA: TGTGCCAGCAGCGGGAGCTCCTACGAGCAGTACTTC. Residues: CASSGSSYEQYF. The chain carries TRBV5-6 and TRBJ2-7, with D possibly being TRBD2 (5 bases). V was cut by 4 bases and J by 0 bases, with 5 bases left in between. Germline values: CDR1 SGHDT, CDR2 YYEEEE. This CDR3 is built from 12 residues.

The chain joins TRBV7-2 to TRBJ2-1, with 7 nucleotides matching TRBD2. CDR1 is SGHTA, CDR2 FQGNSA, per germline. The CDR3 is 14 amino acids. V lost 5 bases, J lost 2 bases, and 3 bases stayed unmatched. The chain's CDR3 is CASSPGGPYNEQFF. The CDR3 DNA follows: TGTGCCAGCAGCCCGGGGGGTCCCTACAATGAGCAGTTCTTC.

CDR3 protein: CASSFLAVAQYF. The CDR3 DNA follows: TGTGCCAGCAGTTTCCTGGCGGTTGCGCAGTACTTC. V gene TRBV28 combines with J gene TRBJ2-7; no clear D. CDR1 is MDHEN and CDR2 is SYDVKM in the germline V gene. CDR3 length equals 12 residues. V was trimmed by 3 bases and J by 9 bases, leaving 12 bases between them. Drawing the rest from reference TRBV28 and TRBJ2-7, the complete variable domain is DVKVTQSSRYLVKRTGEKVFLECVQDMDHENMFWYRQDPGLGLRLIYFSYDVKMKEKGDIPEGYSVSREKKERFSLILESASTNQTSMYLCASSFLAVAQYFGPGTRLTVT.

J is TRBJ2-7 and V is TRBV28, with 14 bases identical to TRBD2. Per germline, CDR1 MDHEN and CDR2 SYDVKM. The CDR3 runs to 16 residues. V lost 5 bases and J lost 0; bases outside the gene matches: 3. CDR3 loop: CASSGLAGGPSYEQYF. DNA of the CDR3: TGTGCCAGCAGTGGACTAGCGGGAGGACCCTCCTACGAGCAGTACTTC.